This T cell receptor beta chain derives from a study of blood T cell repertoires in COVID-19 (TCRdb year 2020). A note on the overall study: Samples covering the acute and convalescent phases of COVID-19 were provided by collaborators in the United States, Italy and Spain. The material from the prospective study consisted of cDNA or gDNA derived from T cells, B-cell-depleted T cells, or PBMCs. The dataset comprised deeply sampled blood TCRbeta repertoires from subjects exposed to, actively infected with, or recovered from COVID-19. The repertoires were released in a freely available public database meant as a resource for research on the immune response to SARS-CoV-2. The samples were drawn from two sources: the first 160 participants of the ongoing ImmuneRACE study, and 1,200 or so subjects contributed by 6 global collaborators. A de-identified subject ID, COVID-19 status, age in years and sex were almost always included in the sample metadata. Where available, HLA class I and class II types were taken from metadata supplied by the sample provider and were not determined by assay-based typing.

Whole blood was collected in K2EDTA tubes by collaborating institutions according to the institutions' own protocols. For TCRbeta analysis, collaborators shipped samples in one of three forms: frozen whole blood, isolated PBMCs, or DNA extracted from either of those sample types. The CDR3 goes from the cysteine to the phenylalanine over 15 residues. The DNA shown is the 45-base CDR3, in frame from base 1. The germline V gene gives CDR1 as SGHRS and CDR2 as YFSETQ. Trimming takes 3 bases off V and 3 bases off J; junction bases not matched to a gene: 7. Note on this clone: The clone's antigen remains unknown. No base qualities exist here, and no much larger clone lies one base off it.

Study-wide findings and limitations: Clinical and demographic metadata were provided uncurated, with the amount varying by source and participant.

The immunoSEQ Assay, a bias-controlled multiplex PCR, was used to amplify TCRbeta CDR3 regions from genomic DNA. Turning to the authors' computational methods: Within the assay, amplification of reference gene primers was used to estimate how many nucleated cells each sample contained. To quantify the absolute abundance of each unique TCRbeta CDR3 rearrangement, sequence reads were collapsed and filtered. For each sample, productive Simpson clonality was calculated as the square root of Simpson's diversity index across productive rearrangements. TCRdb provides this immuneACCESS table in a form limited to in-frame rearrangements. Some clones are lacking; in checked studies, under half of them reflect an unresolved V gene, and why the rest are absent is not known. V and J calls and clone size are given by that table; D and trimming were obtained from the DNA. The sample records about 26,000 clones, roughly 66% of which are singletons. The biggest ten clones account for 7.3% of the sample.

The source is a man in his fifties or sixties with active or convalescent COVID-19. Recombination linked TRBV5-1 to TRBJ1-1, with TRBD1 matching 8 junction bases. Sequencing was performed on peripheral blood. CDR3 sequence: CASSYGTGRDTEAFF. The DNA sequence follows: TGCGCCAGCAGCTACGGGACAGGAAGGGACACTGAAGCTTTCTTT.